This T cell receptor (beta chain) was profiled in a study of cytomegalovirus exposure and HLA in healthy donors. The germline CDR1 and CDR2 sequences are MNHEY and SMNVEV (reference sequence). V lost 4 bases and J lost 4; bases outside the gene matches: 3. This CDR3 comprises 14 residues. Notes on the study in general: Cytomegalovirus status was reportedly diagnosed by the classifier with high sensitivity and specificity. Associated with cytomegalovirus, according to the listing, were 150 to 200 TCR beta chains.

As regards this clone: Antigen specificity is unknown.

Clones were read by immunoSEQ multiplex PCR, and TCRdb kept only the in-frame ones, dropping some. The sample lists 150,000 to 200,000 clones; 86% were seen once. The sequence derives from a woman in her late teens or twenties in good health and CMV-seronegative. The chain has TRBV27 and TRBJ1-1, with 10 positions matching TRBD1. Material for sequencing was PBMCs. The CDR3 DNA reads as TGTGCCAGCAGTTATGGGACAGGGGTCACTGAAGCTTTCTTT. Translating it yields CASSYGTGVTEAFF.